Presented here are 24 T cell receptor beta chains from one specimen sequenced in a study of T cells in Graves' hyperthyroidism and ophthalmopathy. TCR beta CDR3 regions were amplified from RNA. TCR CDR3 underwent first-round RT-PCR with the HTBI primer set. Each CDR3 protein is one row after TCRdb ran MiXCR on the multiplex PCR reads. The data show roughly 750,000 distinct CDR3 sequences, with 16% seen just once and under 10% held by the top ten. Sequenced material: blood. These receptors were obtained from a man aged 18 to 35 with Graves' hyperthyroidism.

Concerning this clonotype: A much bigger clone sits one base away, suggesting this may be a read error. The CDR3 region is CSAINRDMRYGQYF. The CDR3 DNA reads TGCAGTGCTATAAACAGGGACATGCGCTACGGGCAGTACTTC. This chain uses TRBV20-1 with TRBJ2-7, with D maybe TRBD1 (6 bases). Germline V gives CDR1 DFQATT, CDR2 SNEGSKA (reference sequence). This CDR3 is 14 amino acids long.

In the case of this clonotype: The conserved closing phenylalanine or tryptophan is absent in this CDR3, likely reflecting a read error. The chain carries TRBV5-4 and TRBJ2-7; D perhaps matches TRBD2 (7 bases). The V gene lost 3 bases and the J gene lost 4 bases, with 17 bases spanning the gap. There are 15 residues in the CDR3. The germline V gene has CDR1 SGHNT and CDR2 YYREEE (reference sequence). DNA of the CDR3: TGTGCCAGCAGCTCGGGGGCGGGAGAAAGGTACGAGCAGTACCTC. Amino acids: CASSSGAGERYEQYL.

The chain uses TRBV27 and TRBJ1-2, with 9 bases that match TRBD1. This CDR3 has 15 residues. CDR1 is MNHEY and CDR2 is SMNVEV in the germline V gene (reference sequence). J was trimmed by 3 bases and V by 2 bases; bases with no gene match: 4. CDR3 DNA: TGTGCCAGCAGTTTAATCGGACAGGGGCACTATGGCTACACCTTC. Residues: CASSLIGQGHYGYTF.

In its sample, this clonotype was seen many times. This chain links TRBV18 with TRBJ2-3; D uncertain. The germline V gene has CDR1 KGHSH and CDR2 LQKENI. This CDR3 contains 16 residues. V lost 1 base and J 0 bases, leaving 11 bases between the germline ends. The CDR3 DNA reads TGTGCCAGCTCACCACGAGCAGGACGGAGCACAGATACGCAGTATTTT. Translation: CASSPRAGRSTDTQYF.

The chain links TRBV19 to TRBJ1-2; a weak D match, TRBD1 (5 bases). V was clipped by 3 bases and J by 8 bases, with 19 bases between them. This CDR3 is built from 15 residues. Germline assignment: CDR1 LNHDA and CDR2 SQIVND (reference sequence). CDR3 nucleotides: TGTGCCAGTAGTATGCCGCGGAGGGGACCGGTCGGCTACACCTTC. Translated: CASSMPRRGPVGYTF.

Note on this clonotype: One junction end disagrees with the germline gene, perhaps due to a read error. The chain recombines TRBV30 with TRBJ1-5; the D is unclear. This CDR3 is built from 13 residues. Per germline, CDR1 GTSNPN and CDR2 SVGIG (reference sequence). Written as DNA, the CDR3 is TGTACCTGGAGCGCAGAAAACAATCAGCCCCAGCATTTT. It specifies CTWSAENNQPQHF.

This clonotype was counted many times. The rearrangement joins TRBV28 to TRBJ2-2; D possibly matches TRBD1 or TRBD2 (5 bases each). Germline V gene lookup returns CDR1 MDHEN and CDR2 SYDVKM. This CDR3 region has 14 residues. V was trimmed by 7 bases and J by 0 bases, leaving 9 bases between them. The DNA for the CDR3 is TGTGCCAGCAAGTGGGACCCGAACACCGGGGAGCTGTTTTTT. Its protein is CASKWDPNTGELFF.

On this clonotype itself: It may be a read error: a sequence one base away is much more abundant. The chain links TRBV28 to TRBJ2-7; D not resolved. This CDR3 has 11 amino acids. Looked up from germline, CDR1 is MDHEN and CDR2 is SYDVKM. V shed 4 bases and J shed 7 bases, with 8 bases lying between them. CDR3 DNA: TGTGCCAGCAGTTCAGGTAGGGAGCAGTACTTC. Translation gives CASSSGREQYF.

The chain couples TRBV20-1 to TRBJ2-1, with TRBD2 identical over 12 bases. CDR3 length: 14 residues. Trimming cost V 4 bases and J 4 bases; bases outside gene matches: 2. Germline V lookup: CDR1 DFQATT, CDR2 SNEGSKA (reference sequence). In DNA, the CDR3 is TGCAGTGCTATAGGACTAGCGGGATACAATGAGCAGTTCTTC. Encoded protein: CSAIGLAGYNEQFF.

The rearrangement links TRBV28 to TRBJ1-1; 8 bases agree with TRBD1. J gave up 11 bases and V 6 bases, and 11 bases lay outside the gene matches. The CDR3 length is 13 residues. Per germline, CDR1 MDHEN and CDR2 SYDVKM. This chain's CDR3 is CASRRSTGDSAFF. The DNA for the CDR3 is TGTGCCAGCAGGCGTTCGACAGGGGATAGTGCTTTCTTT. The whole variable domain, filled in from reference TRBV28 and TRBJ1-1, reads DVKVTQSSRYLVKRTGEKVFLECVQDMDHENMFWYRQDPGLGLRLIYFSYDVKMKEKGDIPEGYSVSREKKERFSLILESASTNQTSMYLCASRRSTGDSAFFGQGTRLTVV.

This clonotype has a handful of counts. The rearrangement links TRBV20-1 to TRBJ2-7, with D possibly TRBD1 on 5 matching bases. The germline V gene encodes CDR1 DFQATT and CDR2 SNEGSKA (reference sequence). The CDR3 sequence is 14 residues long. V was cut by 4 bases and J by 0 bases, with 13 bases left in between. The CDR3 region has the DNA TGCAGTGCTAAGCGACAGCCAGGCTCCTACGAGCAGTACTTC. Translation: CSAKRQPGSYEQYF.

This clonotype was observed many times. V and J are TRBV7-2 and TRBJ2-5, with a weak D call TRBD2 (6 bases). Germline V gene sequence: CDR1 SGHTA, CDR2 FQGNSA. V was pared by 5 bases and J by 4 bases, with 14 bases between. CDR3 length: 14 amino acids. Here the CDR3 reads CASSRIADGETQYF. CDR3 DNA sequence: TGTGCCAGCAGCCGGATAGCGGACGGAGAGACCCAGTACTTC.

This clonotype was counted a few times. The rearrangement links TRBV12-3 or TRBV12-4 to TRBJ1-6, with a possible D match to TRBD1 (6 bases). The CDR3 is 16 amino acids. V lost 5 bases to trimming and J lost 0 bases, with 11 bases between them. The CDR3 DNA reads TGTGCCAGCAGTACAGGGTCCAACTCCTATAATTCACCCCTCCACTTT. Amino acids: CASSTGSNSYNSPLHF.

At least ten counts were recorded for this clonotype. This chain joins TRBV6-1 and TRBJ2-7; tentatively, D is TRBD2 (5 bases). The CDR3 is made up of 14 amino acids. The germline V and J ends were trimmed by 5 bases and 0 bases, with 11 bases remaining between them. Germline V gives CDR1 MNHNS, CDR2 SASEGT. CDR3 residues: CASSWLAVSYEQYF. CDR3 sequence (DNA): TGTGCCAGCAGTTGGCTAGCTGTCTCCTACGAGCAGTACTTC.

This clonotype was observed at least ten times. This CDR3 is CASSQEGGTGELFF. As DNA, the CDR3 is TGTGCCAGCAGCCAAGAAGGGGGGACCGGGGAGCTGTTTTTT. The V gene is TRBV3-1, the J gene TRBJ2-2; either TRBD1 or TRBD2 may fit D (6 bases each). Per germline, CDR1 LGHDT and CDR2 YNNKEL (reference sequence). CDR3 length equals 14 residues. V lost 0 bases and J lost 5, with 7 bases in between.

The chain joins TRBV12-3 or TRBV12-4 to TRBJ1-1, with TRBD1 matching 7 bases. V was clipped by 6 bases and J by 5 bases; unmatched bases: 9. The CDR3 covers 14 residues. The DNA of the CDR3 is TGTGCCAGCAGCCTCAGGGGGATTTTAACTGAAGCTTTCTTT. As protein: CASSLRGILTEAFF.

This clonotype was seen ten or more times. In DNA form, the CDR3 reads TGTGCCAGCAGCCTCAGCCCCGCCAACAATGAGCAGTTCTTC. Translation gives CASSLSPANNEQFF. The chain has TRBV6-1 and TRBJ2-1; D remains unclear. The CDR3 spans 14 residues. V was cut by 6 bases and J by 5 bases, with 14 bases left in between. Germline values: CDR1 MNHNS, CDR2 SASEGT.

This clonotype was observed at least ten times. The V call is TRBV6-1, the J call TRBJ2-7; D unresolved. Between the trimmed V and J ends, which lost 1 base and 2 bases, there was a span of 6 bases. There are 13 residues in the CDR3. Germline assignment: CDR1 MNHNS and CDR2 SASEGT. CDR3 sequence: CASSEVEPYEQYF. In DNA form, the CDR3 reads TGTGCCAGCAGTGAAGTCGAGCCCTACGAGCAGTACTTC.

In its sample, this clonotype was seen a few times. The chain employs TRBV28 and TRBJ1-2, with D possibly matching TRBD1 (6 bases). Germline lookup yields CDR1 MDHEN and CDR2 SYDVKM. CDR3 length: 14 residues. Between the trimmed V and J ends, which lost 5 bases and 4 bases, there was a span of 14 bases. CDR3 sequence: CASSEGGDSYGYTF. DNA for the CDR3: TGTGCCAGCAGTGAGGGGGGCGACTCCTATGGCTACACCTTC.

This clonotype was seen many times. The chain combines TRBV28 with TRBJ1-1; no firm D call. This CDR3 contains 14 residues. V lost 5 bases, J lost 7 bases, and 17 bases lay in between. The germline CDR1 and CDR2 sequences are MDHEN and SYDVKM. DNA of the CDR3: TGTGCCAGCAGTCTAGCCTTAGCCTCCTTTGAAGCTTTCTTT. Its protein is CASSLALASFEAFF.

This chain joins TRBV9 and TRBJ1-1, with D possibly matching TRBD1 (6 bases). Germline CDR1 and CDR2: SGDLS and YYNGEE. The CDR3 has 14 residues. Between the trimmed V and J ends, which lost 2 bases and 5 bases, there was a span of 13 bases. The CDR3: CASSVPGRGTEAFF. In DNA form, the CDR3 reads TGTGCCAGCAGCGTCCCCGGAAGGGGGACTGAAGCTTTCTTT.

The chain has TRBV5-4 and TRBJ1-2, with a possible D match to TRBD1 (5 bases). CDR3 length equals 13 residues. Trimming cost V 3 bases and J 6 bases, with 12 bases left between them. Per the germline V gene, CDR1 is SGHNT and CDR2 is YYREEE (reference sequence). CDR3 nucleotides: TGTGCCAGCAGCTACCAGGGAGGAGATGGCTACACCTTC. As protein: CASSYQGGDGYTF.

This clonotype has more than one count but fewer than ten. A read error may explain this, as a much larger clone is one base away. The chain links TRBV12-3 or TRBV12-4 to TRBJ2-7; 7 bases are shared with TRBD1. The CDR3 consists of 13 residues. V lost 6 bases and J lost 4; bases outside the gene matches: 6. This CDR3 is CASSRGQRYEQYF. In nucleotides, the CDR3 is TGTGCCAGCAGCAGGGGACAGCGATACGAGCAGTACTTC.

This chain joins TRBV2 and TRBJ2-3, with 7 positions matching TRBD1. Germline CDR1 is SNHLY and CDR2 is FYNNEI. The CDR3 is 14 residues long. V dropped 8 bases and J dropped 0; count of bases not matched to a gene: 5. The CDR3, as DNA: TGTGCCAGCGATCCGGGACAGAGCACAGATACGCAGTATTTT. Translation: CASDPGQSTDTQYF. The entire variable domain, with the rest obtained from reference TRBV2 and TRBJ2-3, is as follows: EPEVTQTPSHQVTQMGQEVILRCVPISNHLYFYWYRQILGQKVEFLVSFYNNEISEKSEIFDDQFSVERPDGSNFTLKIRSTKLEDSAMYFCASDPGQSTDTQYFGPGTRLTVL.